Below, 24 T cell receptor beta chains from the same sample are listed, as sequenced in a study of shared clonotypes between healthy human individuals. The table came from immunoSEQ multiplex PCR; TCRdb's copy has only in-frame clones and leaves some out. The data show 850,000 to 1,200,000 clones, more than 65% seen once. The sequenced sample consisted of memory CD4+ T cells sorted from blood. The subset was: CD45RA-negative fraction. These receptors originate from a man between 18 and 29 years old in good health.

The genes are TRBV5-7 and TRBJ1-3; 7 nucleotides agree with TRBD1. TRBV5-7 is an open reading frame whose function is uncertain. CDR3 length: 18 residues. Germline trimming cut 4 bases from V and 0 bases from J; bases unmatched to any gene: 13. The CDR3 DNA is TGTGCCAGCAGCCTACAAGGGACAGCCGATAGCTCTGGAAACACCATATATTTT. Amino acids: CASSLQGTADSSGNTIYF.

The chain uses TRBV7-8 and TRBJ1-3, with 7 bases aligning to TRBD1. Germline V gives CDR1 SGHVS, CDR2 FQNEAQ. The CDR3 extends over 15 amino acids. J lost 3 bases, V lost 2 bases, and 4 bases had no gene match. Written as DNA, the CDR3 is TGTGCCAGCAGCTTACTACAGGGGAATGGAAACACCATATATTTT. Its translation: CASSLLQGNGNTIYF.

V and J are TRBV5-1 and TRBJ1-6, with D possibly matching TRBD1 (6 bases). Trimming pared 2 bases from V and 8 bases from J, leaving 11 bases between. CDR1 is SGHRS, CDR2 YFSETQ, per germline. This CDR3 has 14 amino acids. CDR3 in DNA: TGCGCCAGCAGCTTATACAGGGACGATTCACCCCTCCACTTT. Its translation is CASSLYRDDSPLHF.

The rearrangement uses TRBV2 and TRBJ2-5; the D gene is possibly TRBD2 (6 bases). Trimming removed 8 bases at V and 1 base at J, with 14 bases between. The CDR3 covers 14 residues. CDR1 is SNHLY and CDR2 is FYNNEI in the germline V gene. The CDR3 is CASGRTFPQETQYF. Here the CDR3 DNA reads TGTGCCAGCGGGAGGACTTTCCCCCAAGAGACCCAGTACTTC.

A note on this clone: Given a much more abundant clone one base away, this may be a read error. The rearrangement joins TRBV28 to TRBJ1-5, with D tentatively TRBD1 (5 bases). This CDR3 region has 12 residues. CDR1 and CDR2 (germline): MDHEN, SYDVKM. The V end lost 7 bases, the J end lost 4 bases, and 8 bases lay between the germline ends. The CDR3 DNA follows: TGTGCCAGCAAGAGGGGAAATCAGCCCCAGCATTTT. Its protein product is CASKRGNQPQHF.

The gene calls are TRBV19 and TRBJ2-7, with D perhaps matching TRBD1 (6 bases). Trimming shortened V by 4 bases and J by 2 bases, and 15 bases separated the two germline ends. Germline CDR1 is LNHDA and CDR2 is SQIVND (reference sequence). CDR3 size: 15 residues. CDR3 bases: TGTGCCAGTAGTAACAGGGCTTTCGAACCCTACGAGCAGTACTTC. Protein: CASSNRAFEPYEQYF.

CDR3 sequence: CASSLGRGGTSTDTQYF. CDR3 sequence (DNA): TGTGCCAGCAGCTTAGGCCGGGGGGGTACTAGCACAGATACGCAGTATTTT. V and J are TRBV7-2 and TRBJ2-3, with 8 bases identical to TRBD2. CDR1 is SGHTA, CDR2 FQGNSA, per germline. This CDR3 region has 17 residues. V lost 1 base to trimming and J lost 0 bases; unmatched junction nucleotides: 6.

The count of this clone is one. The V and J genes are TRBV5-1 and TRBJ2-7; TRBD1 aligns across 7 bases. CDR1 and CDR2 (germline): SGHRS, YFSETQ. J gave up 6 bases and V 0 bases, and 3 bases lay outside the gene matches. The length of the CDR3 is 13 residues. The CDR3 loop is CASSLVRDSEQYF. The CDR3 nucleotides read TGCGCCAGCAGCTTGGTCCGGGACAGCGAGCAGTACTTC.

The rearrangement uses TRBV5-1 and TRBJ2-2, with D possibly being TRBD2 (6 bases). V lost 0 bases to trimming and J lost 4 bases, with 10 bases between them. The CDR3 runs to 15 residues. CDR1 and CDR2 (germline): SGHRS, YFSETQ. The CDR3 reads CASSLDGSVTGELFF. The CDR3 coding sequence is TGCGCCAGCAGCTTGGACGGGAGTGTCACCGGGGAGCTGTTTTTT.

This clone was counted only a few times. The V gene is TRBV6-1, the J gene TRBJ1-3, with D possibly TRBD1 on 5 matching bases. V gave up 7 bases and J gave up 0 bases, with 10 bases separating them. The germline V gene encodes CDR1 MNHNS and CDR2 SASEGT. The CDR3 sequence is 14 residues long. In DNA, the CDR3 is TGTGCCAGCACCCGGGGGGACTCTGGAAACACCATATATTTT. It translates to CASTRGDSGNTIYF.

The chain combines TRBV7-2 with TRBJ2-7; D tentatively reads TRBD1 or TRBD2 (5 bases each). Germline V gene sequence: CDR1 SGHTA, CDR2 FQGNSA. The CDR3 runs 15 residues. Trimming cost V 5 bases and J 1 base, with 15 bases left between them. For the CDR3, the DNA is TGTGCCAGCAGCACAGGTTCGAGGGGTTCCTACGAGCAGTACTTC. Protein product: CASSTGSRGSYEQYF.

The chain employs TRBV9 and TRBJ2-3; D could derive from TRBD1 or TRBD2 (5 bases each). Trimming left V 0 bases short and J 6 bases short, with 14 bases between. This CDR3 has 15 amino acids. CDR1 and CDR2 (germline): SGDLS, YYNGEE. The CDR3 sequence: CASSVAGGQGDTQYF. As DNA, the CDR3 is TGTGCCAGCAGCGTAGCAGGAGGCCAGGGCGATACGCAGTATTTT.

The CDR3 coding sequence is TGTGCCAGCGCCACGTTGGGGCCCAGCAATCAGCCCCAGCATTTT. Translating it yields CASATLGPSNQPQHF. V and J are TRBV6-5 and TRBJ1-5; D may be TRBD1 (5 bases). Germline lookup yields CDR1 MNHEY and CDR2 SVGAGI. The CDR3 consists of 15 residues. The V gene lost 8 bases and the J gene lost 1 base, with 15 bases spanning the gap.

This chain uses TRBV19 with TRBJ2-2; 7 bases fit TRBD2. CDR3 length: 16 residues. CDR1 LNHDA and CDR2 SQIVND come from the germline V gene (reference sequence). J lost 5 bases, V lost 9 bases, and 15 bases had no gene match. The CDR3 loop is CASRTPGNGGTGELFF. The CDR3 nucleotides read TGTGCCAGCCGGACCCCGGGAAACGGGGGGACCGGGGAGCTGTTTTTT.

With respect to this clone: The sample has other DNA sequences that encode this CDR3 too. This chain uses TRBV6-5 with TRBJ2-6; maybe TRBD1 (6 bases). The germline gives CDR1 MNHEY, CDR2 SVGAGI. The CDR3 is 14 residues long. Deletions cut 8 bases from V and 4 bases from J, with 12 bases between. CDR3 protein: CASQQGSGANVLTF. CDR3 in DNA: TGTGCCAGCCAACAGGGATCAGGGGCCAACGTCCTGACTTTC.

Comment on this clone: A read error likely explains this, since a far larger clone differs by one base. Within the sample, other DNA sequences also encode this same CDR3. V is TRBV4-3 and J is TRBJ1-3; D ambiguous. The CDR3 is made up of 15 amino acids. Per the germline V gene, CDR1 is LGHNA and CDR2 is YSLEER. Trimming cost V 0 bases and J 0 bases, with 6 bases left between them. CDR3: CASSQDTGSGNTIYF. The CDR3 DNA reads TGCGCCAGCAGCCAAGATACCGGCTCTGGAAACACCATATATTTT.

This clone was recorded many times. CDR3 nucleotide sequence: TGTGCCAGCAGTCTGCCAACGGGGGGGCGAACTGAAGCTTTCTTT. Translating gives CASSLPTGGRTEAFF. This chain uses TRBV5-4 with TRBJ1-1; tentative D call: TRBD1 (6 bases). From germline, CDR1 is SGHNT and CDR2 YYREEE (reference sequence). The CDR3 spans 15 residues. V lost 5 bases and J lost 5, with 19 bases in between.

For this clone: This likely reflects a read error, since a far larger clone is one base away. The chain couples TRBV30 to TRBJ2-3; D is undetermined. The end of the DNA aligns better with TRBJ1-5, so the J call may be wrong. This CDR3 spans 14 amino acids. Germline V gives CDR1 GTSNPN, CDR2 SVGIG (reference sequence). As DNA, the CDR3 is TGTGCCTGCCTTAAGACTAGTAGCACAGATACGCAGCATTTT. Translation: CACLKTSSTDTQHF.

The V gene is TRBV5-1, the J gene TRBJ2-2, with D possibly called TRBD1 or TRBD2 (6 bases each). The V gene's germline CDR1 is SGHRS and CDR2 YFSETQ. V was trimmed by 1 base and J by 6 bases, leaving 16 bases between them. The CDR3 is made up of 16 amino acids. CDR3 nucleotides: TGCGCCAGCAGCTTGAATAGTCGGGGGCAAGCCGGGGAGCTGTTTTTT. It encodes CASSLNSRGQAGELFF.

The rearrangement uses TRBV7-2 and TRBJ1-5; the D gene is possibly TRBD1 (5 bases). V gave up 3 bases and J gave up 6 bases, with 12 bases separating them. CDR3 size: 14 residues. Germline V gene lookup returns CDR1 SGHTA and CDR2 FQGNSA. The CDR3 nucleotides are TGTGCCAGCAGCTTTACGGGACGGGGTCAGCCCCAGCATTTT. Translation gives CASSFTGRGQPQHF.

This chain joins TRBV11-2 and TRBJ1-4; the D gene is possibly TRBD1 (6 bases). Germline assignment: CDR1 SGHAT and CDR2 FQNNGV. V lost 5 bases and J lost 5, with 21 bases in between. The CDR3 is 17 residues long. CDR3 in amino acids: CASSPPVGQSLNEKLFF. The CDR3 region has the DNA TGTGCCAGCAGCCCACCCGTCGGACAGTCCCTCAATGAAAAACTGTTTTTT.

The rearrangement links TRBV9 to TRBJ2-7, with a possible D match to TRBD1 (5 bases). The CDR3 runs 15 residues. Germline loops: CDR1 SGDLS, CDR2 YYNGEE. With 0 bases removed from V and 3 bases from J, the gap between germline ends came to 13 bases. CDR3 sequence (DNA): TGTGCCAGCAGCGTAGACACGGGCAGGGACTACGAGCAGTACTTC. It yields the protein CASSVDTGRDYEQYF. Filled out from reference TRBV9 and TRBJ2-7, the complete variable domain reads DSGVTQTPKHLITATGQRVTLRCSPRSGDLSVYWYQQSLDQGLQFLIQYYNGEERAKGNILERFSAQQFPDLHSELNLSSLELGDSALYFCASSVDTGRDYEQYFGPGTRLTVT.

This chain uses TRBV4-3 with TRBJ2-5; D is tentatively TRBD1 or TRBD2 (5 bases each). The DNA end favors TRBJ2-7, so the J call may be wrong. The CDR3 sequence is 15 residues long. Germline CDR1 and CDR2: LGHNA and YSLEER. CDR3 coding DNA: TGCGCCAGCAGCCAACCGGGACCACGAGAAGGCGAGCAGTACTTC. It yields the protein CASSQPGPREGEQYF.

The genes are TRBV30 and TRBJ2-3; no clear D. From germline, CDR1 is GTSNPN and CDR2 SVGIG (reference sequence). V gave up 2 bases and J gave up 1 base, with 7 bases separating them. The CDR3 has 13 residues. The CDR3 DNA follows: TGTGCCTGGAGTTTCGACCGCACAGATACGCAGTATTTT. Protein sequence: CAWSFDRTDTQYF.